Listed below are T cell receptor beta chains from one sample, sequenced in a study of T cells in Graves' hyperthyroidism and ophthalmopathy. MiXCR, run by TCRdb on the multiplex PCR reads, gives a single entry per CDR3 protein. The profile covers around 350,000 distinct CDR3 sequences, with around 15% appearing a single time and roughly 20% taken by the ten largest. The sample comprised blood. These receptors all come from a woman between 55 and 75 years old with Graves' ophthalmopathy. CDR3s include the opening cysteine and the closing phenylalanine or tryptophan. A D gene is named only where the DNA matches it firmly. Size tells how often a clone was seen (once, few, many) or the class of an expanded clone, and some rows leave it out.

.	TRBV6-1	many	TRBJ2-3	CASSVNSGVTDTQYF	TGTGCCAGCAGTGTCAATTCGGGAGTTACAGATACGCAGTATTTT
.	TRBV7-6	.	TRBJ2-5	CASSPGAQGGGETQYF	TGTGCCAGCAGCCCCGGGGCTCAGGGGGGCGGAGAGACCCAGTACTTC
.	TRBV12-3/TRBV12-4	many	TRBJ1-1	CASSLKGRTEAFF	TGTGCCAGCAGTTTAAAAGGGAGGACTGAAGCTTTCTTT
.	TRBV20-1	.	TRBJ2-7	CSATRGTTGKYEQYF	TGCAGTGCTACGAGGGGGACCACGGGTAAATACGAGCAGTACTTC
.	TRBV7-6	.	TRBJ2-5	CASSLGTGLLETQYF	TGTGCCAGCAGCTTAGGGACGGGCCTGCTGGAGACCCAGTACTTC
.	TRBV9	few	TRBJ2-1	CASSGPGPEVEQFF	TGTGCCAGCAGCGGCCCCGGACCGGAGGTTGAGCAGTTCTTC
TRBD1	TRBV18	many	TRBJ2-3	CASSLRTGSVDTQYF	TGTGCCAGCTCACTTCGGACAGGGTCGGTGGATACGCAGTATTTT
TRBD2	TRBV6-1	.	TRBJ2-1	CASSVISDGGNEQFF	TGTGCCAGCTCAGTGATCAGCGACGGGGGGAATGAGCAGTTCTTC
.	TRBV6-1	.	TRBJ1-5	CASRITDSSYSNQPQHF	TGTGCCAGCAGGATAACCGACTCTTCATATAGCAATCAGCCCCAGCATTTT
.	TRBV20-1	many	TRBJ2-7	CSARDPLSYEQYF	TGCAGTGCTAGAGATCCACTCAGCTACGAGCAGTACTTC
.	TRBV11-2	few	TRBJ1-4	CASSTGGRLFF	TGTGCCAGCAGTACGGGGGGTCGTCTGTTTTTT
TRBD1	TRBV20-1	few	TRBJ1-2	CSAQSTGRFYGYTF	TGCAGTGCTCAATCGACAGGGAGGTTTTATGGCTACACCTTC
.	TRBV6-1	many	TRBJ2-7	CASSYRDASYEQYF	TGTGCCAGCAGTTATAGGGACGCTTCCTACGAGCAGTACTTC
TRBD1	TRBV19	.	TRBJ1-5	CASSIGGTDLNQPQHF	TGTGCCAGTAGTATTGGGGGGACAGATCTCAATCAGCCCCAGCATTTT
TRBD2	TRBV10-3	many	TRBJ2-1	CAISESRRSGNYNEQFF	TGTGCCATCAGTGAGTCGAGGAGGAGCGGGAACTACAATGAGCAGTTCTTC
.	TRBV29-1	many	TRBJ2-5	CSVEESQGMETQYF	TGCAGCGTTGAAGAGTCGCAGGGGATGGAGACCCAGTACTTC
.	TRBV20-1	.	TRBJ1-6	CSVQGESYNSPLHF	TGCAGTGTTCAGGGAGAAAGCTATAATTCACCCCTCCACTTT
.	TRBV6-1	many	TRBJ1-1	CASSEVGGRHTEAFF	TGTGCCAGCAGTGAAGTGGGCGGTAGACACACTGAAGCTTTCTTT
TRBD2	TRBV2	many	TRBJ2-7	CASRRTGGSEQYF	TGTGCCAGCAGACGCACGGGGGGAAGCGAGCAGTACTTC
TRBD1	TRBV5-1	many	TRBJ1-2	CASSRGQGQGHYGYTF	TGCGCCAGCAGCCGCGGACAGGGCCAGGGGCACTATGGCTACACCTTC
TRBD1	TRBV5-1	.	TRBJ1-1	CASSSLQGSNTEAFF	TGCGCCAGCAGCTCACTACAGGGGTCGAACACTGAAGCTTTCTTT